The T cell receptor beta chain under discussion was sequenced for a study of T cells in Graves' hyperthyroidism and ophthalmopathy. Overall study: Upon initial diagnosis and before any treatment, peripheral blood was collected.

This CDR3 is built from 12 residues. Trimming took 1 base from V and 4 from J, leaving 3 bases between them. Germline CDR1 and CDR2: SGHAT and FQNNGV. Study observations and caveats: In validation, the model predicted ophthalmopathy. These predictions came a median about 6.5 months before onset.

Patients were excluded because of uncontrolled infection, other autoimmune disease, pregnancy or lactation. The TCR beta CDR3 regions underwent amplification using RNA transcripts as the source. An initial round of RT-PCR targeting the TCR CDR3 relied on the HTBI primer set. In TCRdb, the multiplex PCR reads were re-called with MiXCR into one record per CDR3 protein. The table has some 270,000 distinct CDR3 sequences, around 15% seen once. This clonotype was seen at least ten times. Its antigen is still unknown. The chain couples TRBV11-2 to TRBJ2-3; D ambiguous. Sequenced input: blood. This TCR derives from a woman aged 40 to 50 with Graves' hyperthyroidism. The CDR3 spells CASSLVPDTQYF. As DNA, the CDR3 is TGTGCCAGCAGCTTAGTTCCAGATACGCAGTATTTT.